The 27 T cell receptor beta chains given below trace back to one sample, sequenced in a study of cytomegalovirus exposure and HLA in healthy donors. PCR employed 60 Vbeta and 13 Jbeta primers. TCRdb keeps only in-frame clones here, not all; method: immunoSEQ multiplex PCR. The sample has around 160,000 clones; approximately 82% are singletons. Sequencing input: PBMCs. These receptors were taken from a woman aged 40 to 55 in good health and CMV-seropositive.

This clone appeared a few times. The V and J genes are TRBV5-4 and TRBJ2-1, with D perhaps matching TRBD2 (6 bases). Germline lookup yields CDR1 SGHNT and CDR2 YYREEE (reference sequence). The CDR3 contains 13 residues. Trimming took off 4 bases at V and 7 bases at J, with 12 bases between the two ends. The CDR3 nucleotides are TGTGCCAGCAGCCCGGGAGTAAGGAATGAGCAGTTCTTC. Its translation: CASSPGVRNEQFF.

Written as DNA, the CDR3 is TGTGCCAGTATCATAGGACACCCCCATCAGCCCCAGCATTTT. This codes for CASIIGHPHQPQHF. The chain carries TRBV19 and TRBJ1-5; the D gene is possibly TRBD1 (5 bases). This CDR3 region has 14 residues. CDR1 is LNHDA and CDR2 is SQIVND in the germline V gene (reference sequence). V lost 7 bases and J 5 bases, leaving 15 bases between the germline ends.

This sequence joins TRBV11-2 and TRBJ2-7; D unresolved. Germline CDR1 SGHAT, CDR2 FQNNGV. With 1 base removed from V and 3 bases from J, the gap between germline ends came to 10 bases. This CDR3 region has 14 residues. CDR3 region: CASSLVFKIYEQYF. Here the CDR3 DNA reads TGTGCCAGCAGCTTAGTTTTCAAAATCTACGAGCAGTACTTC.

The chain joins TRBV9 to TRBJ2-1; 7 bases line up with TRBD2. With 0 bases clipped from V and 7 bases from J, the junction kept 7 bases outside the gene matches. Germline assignment: CDR1 SGDLS and CDR2 YYNGEE. This CDR3 contains 15 residues. CDR3 DNA sequence: TGTGCCAGCAGCGTAGGGGGAGGGGTTACGAATGAGCAGTTCTTC. Its protein is CASSVGGGVTNEQFF.

This chain joins TRBV29-1 and TRBJ2-7; D might be TRBD2 (5 bases). V was trimmed by 6 bases and J by 5 bases, leaving 17 bases between them. The length of the CDR3 is 13 residues. Per the germline V gene, CDR1 is SQVTM and CDR2 is ANQGSEA. The CDR3 DNA sequence: TGCAGCGTCCCCGGGAACACGGAGGACGAGCAGTACTTC. It encodes CSVPGNTEDEQYF.

J is TRBJ1-6 and V is TRBV4-1; 8 nucleotides agree with TRBD1. CDR1 and CDR2 (germline): MGHRA, YSYEKL. J lost 3 bases, V lost 3 bases, and 10 bases had no gene match. The CDR3 loop spans 18 amino acids. The CDR3 DNA reads TGCGCCAGCAGCCATACCGATCAGGGGGCTGGCTATAATTCACCCCTCCACTTT. This encodes CASSHTDQGAGYNSPLHF.

This clone was observed a handful of times. The chain carries TRBV28 and TRBJ1-1, with D possibly matching TRBD1 (6 bases). The CDR3 length is 15 residues. Trimming shortened V by 1 base and J by 4 bases, and 13 bases separated the two germline ends. Germline CDR1 MDHEN, CDR2 SYDVKM. CDR3 sequence (DNA): TGTGCCAGCAGTTTATTAGGCAGGGGTAGCACTGAAGCTTTCTTT. It encodes CASSLLGRGSTEAFF. The full variable domain, its missing parts supplied by reference TRBV28 and TRBJ1-1, is DVKVTQSSRYLVKRTGEKVFLECVQDMDHENMFWYRQDPGLGLRLIYFSYDVKMKEKGDIPEGYSVSREKKERFSLILESASTNQTSMYLCASSLLGRGSTEAFFGQGTRLTVV.

The genes are TRBV9 and TRBJ2-2; D possibly corresponds to TRBD2 (6 bases). The CDR3 runs 15 residues. V lost 2 bases and J lost 0, with 8 bases in between. Germline V CDR1 and CDR2: SGDLS, YYNGEE. CDR3 amino acids: CASSVSGANTGELFF. The CDR3 DNA reads TGTGCCAGCAGCGTTAGCGGCGCGAACACCGGGGAGCTGTTTTTT.

The chain uses TRBV7-2 and TRBJ2-2; D not resolved. Trimming pared 1 base from V and 1 base from J, leaving 4 bases between. The CDR3 contains 14 residues. In germline, CDR1 is SGHTA, CDR2 FQGNSA. The CDR3 sequence is CASSLGVNTGELFF. DNA for the CDR3: TGTGCCAGCAGCTTAGGAGTGAACACCGGGGAGCTGTTTTTT.

The rearrangement uses TRBV5-1 and TRBJ2-7; 7 bases are shared with TRBD1. The germline CDR1 and CDR2 sequences are SGHRS and YFSETQ. The CDR3 length is 12 residues. After removal of 4 bases from V and 7 bases from J, the junction contained 5 bases not matched to a gene. This CDR3 is CASSKGQREQYF. The CDR3 DNA reads TGCGCCAGCAGCAAGGGACAGCGGGAGCAGTACTTC.

This chain uses TRBV29-1 with TRBJ2-7; TRBD2 matches 9 bases. Trimming took 0 bases from V and 5 from J; bases not matched to a gene: 11. The CDR3 spans 16 residues. The germline CDR1 and CDR2 sequences are SQVTM and ANQGSEA. CDR3 protein: CSVEDRIAGAVDEQYF. The CDR3 coding sequence is TGCAGCGTTGAAGATCGGATAGCGGGAGCCGTAGACGAGCAGTACTTC.

The chain is built from TRBV19 and TRBJ2-4, with 8 bases that match TRBD2. Germline V gene lookup returns CDR1 LNHDA and CDR2 SQIVND (reference sequence). V shed 5 bases, J shed 3 bases, and the junction held 6 bases outside the gene matches. This CDR3 is 15 amino acids long. The CDR3 sequence is CASSPAGGVKNIQYF. CDR3 DNA sequence: TGTGCCAGTAGTCCGGCGGGAGGTGTCAAAAACATTCAGTACTTC.

The chain combines TRBV28 with TRBJ2-5, with 12 bases that match TRBD1. Losses at the gene ends were 6 bases for V and 11 bases for J; bases not matched to a gene: 10. The germline V gene has CDR1 MDHEN and CDR2 SYDVKM. The CDR3 runs to 14 residues. The CDR3 reads CASSPGQGAREQYF. The CDR3 DNA reads as TGTGCCAGCAGCCCGGGACAGGGGGCCCGGGAGCAGTACTTC.

The chain employs TRBV19 and TRBJ2-5; tentative D call: TRBD2 (6 bases). CDR3 length: 13 residues. Germline assignment: CDR1 LNHDA and CDR2 SQIVND (reference sequence). Trimming stripped 4 bases from V and 9 bases from J, with 15 bases between. DNA of the CDR3: TGTGCCAGTAGTAGTCTGGCCCGGGGGTCCCAGTACTTC. Protein sequence: CASSSLARGSQYF.

This sequence joins TRBV5-6 and TRBJ2-5; TRBD1 matches at 9 bases. The trim removed 2 bases at V and 5 bases at J, leaving 19 bases unmatched. The CDR3 totals 19 residues. Germline-derived CDR1 and CDR2 are SGHDT and YYEEEE. CDR3 nucleotide sequence: TGTGCCAGCAGCTTAATTGGGGGGGGATCCGGGACAGGGAAGGAGACCCAGTACTTC. This encodes CASSLIGGGSGTGKETQYF.

The chain joins TRBV4-3 to TRBJ2-1; 7 nucleotides match TRBD2. Germline V gene data show CDR1 as LGHNA and CDR2 as YSLEER. The CDR3 has 17 amino acids. The ends lost 4 bases at V and 6 bases at J; junction bases unmatched: 15. CDR3: CASSRIFGGTSANEQFF. CDR3 in DNA: TGCGCCAGCAGCCGCATATTCGGGGGGACTTCAGCCAATGAGCAGTTCTTC.

This clone was seen more than once but under ten times. Other DNA sequences in the sample encode the same CDR3. V usage is TRBV5-1 and J usage is TRBJ2-1; D remains unclear. Germline V gene data show CDR1 as SGHRS and CDR2 as YFSETQ. There are 15 residues in the CDR3. Trimming removed 0 bases at V and 1 base at J, with 8 bases between. Written as DNA, the CDR3 is TGCGCCAGCAGCTTGGGCAGGTCTTCCTACAATGAGCAGTTCTTC. Protein: CASSLGRSSYNEQFF.

The chain recombines TRBV30 with TRBJ1-2; 7 positions match TRBD1. The CDR3 spans 14 residues. Germline assignment: CDR1 GTSNPN and CDR2 SVGIG (reference sequence). V gave up 6 bases and J gave up 0 bases; unmatched junction bases: 7. CDR3 sequence: CACPTGTANYGYTF. The CDR3 DNA is TGTGCCTGTCCCACCGGGACAGCTAACTATGGCTACACCTTC.

The chain employs TRBV19 and TRBJ2-5; 9 bases are a match to TRBD2. With V trimmed by 3 bases and J by 1 base, 9 bases remained unmatched. The CDR3 sequence is 17 residues long. The germline V gene encodes CDR1 LNHDA and CDR2 SQIVND (reference sequence). DNA of the CDR3: TGTGCCAGTAGTATTTCGTTTGCTAGCGGGGCCCAAGAGACCCAGTACTTC. Translating it yields CASSISFASGAQETQYF.

This rearrangement joins TRBV6-5 to TRBJ2-5; D is perhaps TRBD1 (5 bases). Germline CDR1 reads MNHEY; CDR2 reads SVGAGI. V lost 2 bases and J 4 bases, leaving 8 bases between the germline ends. The CDR3 runs 13 residues. CDR3 bases: TGTGCCAGCAGTTACGCAAGGGGAGAGACCCAGTACTTC. Its protein is CASSYARGETQYF.

The V call is TRBV28, the J call TRBJ2-3; 11 nucleotides agree with TRBD2. V gave up 5 bases and J gave up 2 bases; unmatched junction bases: 12. The length of the CDR3 is 18 residues. The germline CDR1 and CDR2 sequences are MDHEN and SYDVKM. The CDR3 DNA follows: TGTGCCAGCAGTGATCTAGCGGGAGGACAAGGATACACAGATACGCAGTATTTT. Its protein product is CASSDLAGGQGYTDTQYF. The variable domain in full, with the rest retrieved from reference TRBV28 and TRBJ2-3, is DVKVTQSSRYLVKRTGEKVFLECVQDMDHENMFWYRQDPGLGLRLIYFSYDVKMKEKGDIPEGYSVSREKKERFSLILESASTNQTSMYLCASSDLAGGQGYTDTQYFGPGTRLTVL.

The genes are TRBV27 and TRBJ1-1; D may be TRBD1 (6 bases). CDR1 and CDR2 (germline): MNHEY, SMNVEV (reference sequence). CDR3 length: 15 residues. Trimming left V 2 bases short and J 3 bases short, with 13 bases between. The CDR3, as DNA: TGTGCCAGCAGTTTAGGGGGCCGAGGGTACACTGAAGCTTTCTTT. It specifies CASSLGGRGYTEAFF.

This clone was counted between two and nine times. The V and J genes are TRBV15 and TRBJ2-5; D is perhaps TRBD2 (6 bases). Per the germline V gene, CDR1 is LNHNV and CDR2 is YYDKDF (reference sequence). The V and J ends lost 0 bases and 5 bases respectively, with 19 bases between them. The CDR3 extends over 17 amino acids. CDR3 in amino acids: CATSRDRVGGPGETQYF. The CDR3 coding sequence is TGTGCCACCAGCAGAGATCGAGTAGGAGGGCCGGGGGAGACCCAGTACTTC.

V gene TRBV10-2 combines with J gene TRBJ2-1; 7 nucleotides agree with TRBD1. The CDR3 covers 14 residues. V lost 8 bases and J lost 3; bases outside the gene matches: 7. Germline-derived CDR1 and CDR2 are WSHSY and SAAADI. DNA of the CDR3: TGCGCCAGCCTCACAGGGGTGGGCTACAATGAGCAGTTCTTC. Translated: CASLTGVGYNEQFF.

The V gene is TRBV6-1, the J gene TRBJ2-5, with D perhaps TRBD1 (5 bases). Germline V gene sequence: CDR1 MNHNS, CDR2 SASEGT. The ends were cut back, 1 base at V and 3 bases at J, with 9 bases in the middle. The CDR3 is made up of 14 amino acids. The CDR3, as DNA: TGTGCCAGCAGTGAAGGGGGCCCTAAAGAGACCCAGTACTTC. Protein product: CASSEGGPKETQYF.

This sequence joins TRBV11-2 and TRBJ2-7, with D tentatively TRBD2 (6 bases). The CDR3 length is 14 residues. Germline values: CDR1 SGHAT, CDR2 FQNNGV. V lost 5 bases, J lost 2 bases, and 13 bases lay in between. DNA for the CDR3: TGTGCCAGCAGCCCGGACTACGGGGCCTACGAGCAGTACTTC. Amino acid sequence: CASSPDYGAYEQYF.

V gene TRBV29-1 combines with J gene TRBJ2-5; weak D call: TRBD2 (5 bases). Germline CDR1 and CDR2: SQVTM and ANQGSEA. This CDR3 has 12 amino acids. V lost 7 bases, J lost 5 bases, and 14 bases lay in between. CDR3 bases: TGCAGCGCCCGAGCCCGAGGGGAGACCCAGTACTTC. This encodes CSARARGETQYF.